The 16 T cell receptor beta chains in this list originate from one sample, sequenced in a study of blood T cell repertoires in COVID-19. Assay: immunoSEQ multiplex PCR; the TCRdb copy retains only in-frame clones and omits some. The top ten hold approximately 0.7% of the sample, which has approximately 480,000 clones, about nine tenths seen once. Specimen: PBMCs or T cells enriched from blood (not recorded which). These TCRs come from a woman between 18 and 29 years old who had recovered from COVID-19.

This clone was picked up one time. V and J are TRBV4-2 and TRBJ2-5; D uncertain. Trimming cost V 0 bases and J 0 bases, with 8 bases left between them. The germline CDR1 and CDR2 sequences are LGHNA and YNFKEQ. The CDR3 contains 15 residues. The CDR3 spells CASSQETGYQETQYF. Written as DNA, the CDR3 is TGTGCCAGCAGCCAAGAAACGGGTTACCAAGAGACCCAGTACTTC.

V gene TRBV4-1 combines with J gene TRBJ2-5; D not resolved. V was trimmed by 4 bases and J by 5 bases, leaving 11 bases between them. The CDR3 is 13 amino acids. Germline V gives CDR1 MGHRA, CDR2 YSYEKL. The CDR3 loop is CASSPTPLETQYF. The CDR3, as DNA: TGCGCCAGCAGCCCTACCCCTTTGGAGACCCAGTACTTC.

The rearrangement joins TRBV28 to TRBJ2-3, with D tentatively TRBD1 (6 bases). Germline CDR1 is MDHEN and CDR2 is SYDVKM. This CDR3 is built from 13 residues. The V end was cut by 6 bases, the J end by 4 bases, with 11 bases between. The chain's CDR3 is CASRGAISDTQYF. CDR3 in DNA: TGTGCCAGCAGGGGGGCTATCTCAGATACGCAGTATTTT.

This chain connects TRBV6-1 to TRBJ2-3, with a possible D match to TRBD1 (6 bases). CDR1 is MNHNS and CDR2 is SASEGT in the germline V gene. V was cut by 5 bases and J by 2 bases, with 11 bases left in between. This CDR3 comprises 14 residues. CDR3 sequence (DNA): TGTGCCAGCAGTCATGGACAGTTCACAGATACGCAGTATTTT. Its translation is CASSHGQFTDTQYF.

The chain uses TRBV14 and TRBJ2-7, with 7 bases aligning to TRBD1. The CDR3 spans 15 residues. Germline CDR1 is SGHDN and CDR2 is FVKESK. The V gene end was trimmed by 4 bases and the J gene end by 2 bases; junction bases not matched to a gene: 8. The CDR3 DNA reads TGTGCCAGCAGCCCCTGGACAGGTATTACCTACGAGCAGTACTTC. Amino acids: CASSPWTGITYEQYF.

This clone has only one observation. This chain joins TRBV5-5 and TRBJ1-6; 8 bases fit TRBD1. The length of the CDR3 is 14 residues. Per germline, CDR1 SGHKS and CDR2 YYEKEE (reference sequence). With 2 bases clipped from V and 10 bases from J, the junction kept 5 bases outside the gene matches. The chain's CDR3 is CASSFQGATSPLHF. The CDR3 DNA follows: TGTGCCAGCAGCTTCCAGGGGGCAACCTCACCCCTCCACTTT.

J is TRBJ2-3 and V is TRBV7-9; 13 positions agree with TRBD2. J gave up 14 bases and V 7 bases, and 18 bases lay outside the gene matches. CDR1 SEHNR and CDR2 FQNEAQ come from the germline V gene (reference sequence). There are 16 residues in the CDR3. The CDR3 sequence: CASTERTSGGPDTGYF. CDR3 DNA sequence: TGTGCCAGCACCGAAAGGACTAGCGGGGGACCAGATACGGGGTATTTT. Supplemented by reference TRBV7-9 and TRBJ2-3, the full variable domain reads DTGVSQNPRHKITKRGQNVTFRCDPISEHNRLYWYRQTLGQGPEFLTYFQNEAQLEKSRLLSDRFSAERPKGSFSTLEIQRTEQGDSAMYLCASTERTSGGPDTGYFGPGTRLTVL.

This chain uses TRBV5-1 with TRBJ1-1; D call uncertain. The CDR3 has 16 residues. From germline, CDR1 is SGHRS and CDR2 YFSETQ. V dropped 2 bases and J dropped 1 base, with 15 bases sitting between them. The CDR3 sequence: CASSFSTVSQNTEAFF. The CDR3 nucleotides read TGCGCCAGCAGCTTTTCCACGGTGTCCCAGAACACTGAAGCTTTCTTT.

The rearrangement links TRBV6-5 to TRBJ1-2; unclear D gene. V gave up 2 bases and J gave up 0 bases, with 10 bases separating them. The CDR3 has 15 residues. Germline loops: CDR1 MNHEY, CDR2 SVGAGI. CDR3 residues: CASSYGPASNYGYTF. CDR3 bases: TGTGCCAGCAGTTACGGGCCAGCTTCTAACTATGGCTACACCTTC.

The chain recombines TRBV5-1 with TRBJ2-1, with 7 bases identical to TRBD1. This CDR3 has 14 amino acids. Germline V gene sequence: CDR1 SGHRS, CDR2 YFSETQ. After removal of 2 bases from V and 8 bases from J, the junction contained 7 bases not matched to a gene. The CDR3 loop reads CASSFQTGSDEQFF. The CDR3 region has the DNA TGCGCCAGCAGCTTCCAGACAGGGTCCGATGAGCAGTTCTTC.

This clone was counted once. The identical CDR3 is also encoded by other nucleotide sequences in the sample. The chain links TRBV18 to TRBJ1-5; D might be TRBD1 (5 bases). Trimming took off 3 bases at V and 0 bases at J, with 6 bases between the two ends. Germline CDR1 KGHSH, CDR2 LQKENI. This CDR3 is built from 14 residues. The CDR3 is CASSPTDSNQPQHF. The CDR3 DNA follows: TGTGCCAGCTCACCGACAGATAGCAATCAGCCCCAGCATTTT. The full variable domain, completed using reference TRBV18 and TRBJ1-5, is NAGVMQNPRHLVRRRGQEARLRCSPMKGHSHVYWYRQLPEEGLKFMVYLQKENIIDESGMPKERFSAEFPKEGPSILRIQQVVRGDSAAYFCASSPTDSNQPQHFGDGTRLSIL.

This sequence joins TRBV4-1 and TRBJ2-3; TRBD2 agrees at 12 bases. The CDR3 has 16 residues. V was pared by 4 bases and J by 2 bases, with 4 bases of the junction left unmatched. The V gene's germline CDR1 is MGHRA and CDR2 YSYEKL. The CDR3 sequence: CASSPRLAGATDTQYF. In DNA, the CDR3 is TGCGCCAGCAGCCCCCGACTAGCGGGGGCCACAGATACGCAGTATTTT.

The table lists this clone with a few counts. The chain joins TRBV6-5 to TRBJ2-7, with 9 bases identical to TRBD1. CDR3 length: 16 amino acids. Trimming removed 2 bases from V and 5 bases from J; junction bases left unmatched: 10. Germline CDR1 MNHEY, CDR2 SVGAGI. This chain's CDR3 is CASSYARGQGKDEQYF. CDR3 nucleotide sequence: TGTGCCAGCAGTTACGCGAGAGGACAGGGGAAGGACGAGCAGTACTTC.

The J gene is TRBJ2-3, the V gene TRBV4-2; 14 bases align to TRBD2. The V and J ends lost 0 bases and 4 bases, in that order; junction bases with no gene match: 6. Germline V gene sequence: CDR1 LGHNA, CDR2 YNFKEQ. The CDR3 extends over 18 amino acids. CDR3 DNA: TGTGCCAGCAGCCAAGAGACTAGCGGGGGGGTTAGGGCAGATACGCAGTATTTT. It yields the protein CASSQETSGGVRADTQYF.

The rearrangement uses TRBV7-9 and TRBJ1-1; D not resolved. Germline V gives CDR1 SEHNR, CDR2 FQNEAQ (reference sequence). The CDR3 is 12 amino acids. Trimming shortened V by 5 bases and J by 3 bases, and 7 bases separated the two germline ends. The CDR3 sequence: CASSPEDTEAFF. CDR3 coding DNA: TGTGCCAGCAGCCCAGAGGACACTGAAGCTTTCTTT.

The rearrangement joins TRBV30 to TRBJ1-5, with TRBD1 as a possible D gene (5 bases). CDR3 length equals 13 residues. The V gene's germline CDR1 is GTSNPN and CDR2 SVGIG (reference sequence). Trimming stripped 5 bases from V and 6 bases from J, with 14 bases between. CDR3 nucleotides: TGTGCCTGGGGCGTGGGGGGGGGTCAGCCCCAGCATTTT. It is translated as CAWGVGGGQPQHF.